This record looks at one T cell receptor (beta chain) sequence and its context. Its antigen is not yet known. There are no base qualities to consult, and no much larger clone falls within one base. TCRbeta CDR3 regions were amplified from genomic DNA by means of the immunoSEQ Assay, a bias-controlled multiplex PCR. The study's own analysis went as follows. The number of nucleated cells in each sample was estimated from the amplification of reference gene primers within the assay. Sequence reads were collapsed and filtered to measure the absolute abundance of every unique TCRbeta CDR3 rearrangement. Productive Simpson clonality was computed per sample as the square root of Simpson's diversity index over productive rearrangements. TCRdb re-hosts the immuneACCESS table, in-frame sequences only. Its copies lack some clones; in the studies checked, an unresolved V gene accounts for under half of them, and the cause for the rest is not known. V and J calls and clone size are those listed in that table; D and trimming were worked out from the DNA. The sample yields 230,000 or so clones; around 88% were counted once. The top ten hold around 15% of the sample.

This entry comes from a study of blood T cell repertoires in COVID-19 (dated by TCRdb to the early 2020s). For the wider study: Collaborator samples came from the United States, Italy and Spain and covered acute and convalescent phases of COVID-19. The material from the prospective study consisted of cDNA or gDNA derived from T cells, B-cell-depleted T cells, or PBMCs. The dataset comprised deeply sampled blood TCRbeta repertoires from subjects exposed to, actively infected with, or recovered from COVID-19. A freely available public database, intended as a resource for researchers studying the immune response to SARS-CoV-2, is where the repertoires were released. Samples were obtained from the ongoing ImmuneRACE study (first 160 participants) and from roughly 1,300 subjects provided by 6 global collaborators. Nearly every sample came with metadata listing a de-identified subject ID, COVID-19 status, age in years and sex. Where available, HLA class I and class II types were obtained from metadata supplied by the sample provider rather than from assay-based typing.

Enrolling through a virtual design, the prospective study's participants ranged in age from roughly 18 to 95 years and lived across 20 to 30 United States geographic areas. To assign participants to cohorts, the prospective study relied on clinical history that participants themselves reported in a screening survey and a study questionnaire. In the prospective study, whole blood, serum and a nasopharyngeal or oropharyngeal swab were collected from each participant by mobile phlebotomists. Participants in the prospective study had the option to provide additional blood draws and questionnaires over a roughly 2-month period. Before DNA extraction, prospective study blood samples were shipped either frozen or at room temperature. Trimming removed 5 bases from V and 7 bases from J; the gene matches leave 13 bases unexplained. From a lookup of the germline V gene, CDR1 and CDR2 are MDHEN and SYDVKM. From its cysteine to its phenylalanine, the CDR3 spans 15 amino acids. Of the read, only the CDR3 DNA is kept; its 45 bases are in frame from base 1.

Results the study describes overall, beyond this receptor: Clinical and demographic metadata were provided uncurated, with the amount varying by source and participant.

This clonotype was sampled from a woman aged 45-65 years with acute COVID-19. The sequencing sample was made of PBMCs or T cells enriched from blood (not recorded which). This sequence uses TRBV28 and TRBJ1-2; 7 bases in the junction line up with TRBD1. The DNA sequence is given as TGTGCCAGCAGTCAGACAGGGAGGCGGGCGAGTGGCTACACCTTC. This is translated as CASSQTGRRASGYTF.